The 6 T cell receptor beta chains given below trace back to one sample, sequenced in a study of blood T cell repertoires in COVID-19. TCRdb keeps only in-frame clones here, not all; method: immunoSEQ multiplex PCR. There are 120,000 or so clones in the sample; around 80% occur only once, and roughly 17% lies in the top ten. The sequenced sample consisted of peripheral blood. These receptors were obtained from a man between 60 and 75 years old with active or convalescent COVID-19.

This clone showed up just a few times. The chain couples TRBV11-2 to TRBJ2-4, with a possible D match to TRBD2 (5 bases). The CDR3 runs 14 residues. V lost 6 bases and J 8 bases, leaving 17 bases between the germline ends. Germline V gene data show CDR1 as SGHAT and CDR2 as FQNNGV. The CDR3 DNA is TGTGCCAGCAGTAGAGACTACGCGAGGCACATTCAGTACTTC. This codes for CASSRDYARHIQYF. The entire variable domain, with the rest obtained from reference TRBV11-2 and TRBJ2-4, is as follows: EAGVAQSPRYKIIEKRQSVAFWCNPISGHATLYWYQQILGQGPKLLIQFQNNGVVDDSQLPKDRFSAERLKGVDSTLKIQPAKLEDSAVYLCASSRDYARHIQYFGAGTRLSVL.

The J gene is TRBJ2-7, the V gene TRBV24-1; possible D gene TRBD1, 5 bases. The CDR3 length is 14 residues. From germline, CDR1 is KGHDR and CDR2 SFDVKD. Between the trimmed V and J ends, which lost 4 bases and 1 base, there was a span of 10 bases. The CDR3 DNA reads TGTGCCACCAGTGACTCTCGACAGTCCTACGAGCAGTACTTC. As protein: CATSDSRQSYEQYF.

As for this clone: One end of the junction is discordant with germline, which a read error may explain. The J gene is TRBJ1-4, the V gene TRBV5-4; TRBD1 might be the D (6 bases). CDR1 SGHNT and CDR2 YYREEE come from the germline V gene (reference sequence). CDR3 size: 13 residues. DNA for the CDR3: TGTGCCAGCAGCTTAGGATTACAGGGTTTATGGGTTTTT. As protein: CASSLGLQGLWVF.

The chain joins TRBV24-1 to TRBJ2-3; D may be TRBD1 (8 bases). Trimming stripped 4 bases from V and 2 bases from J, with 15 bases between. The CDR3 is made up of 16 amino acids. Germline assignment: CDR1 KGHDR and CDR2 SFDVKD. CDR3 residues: CATSEDREGDTDTQYF. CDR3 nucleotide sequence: TGTGCCACCAGTGAGGACAGGGAGGGGGACACAGATACGCAGTATTTT.

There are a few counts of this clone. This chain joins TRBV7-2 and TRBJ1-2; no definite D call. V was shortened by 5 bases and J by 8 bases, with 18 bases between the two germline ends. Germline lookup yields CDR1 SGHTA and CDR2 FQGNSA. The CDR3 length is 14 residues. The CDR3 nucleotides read TGTGCCAGCAGCGCCAAGCCTGACTCTGGCGGCTACACCTTC. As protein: CASSAKPDSGGYTF.

Here the CDR3 DNA reads TGTGCCAGCAGTTACCCGGGGACAGATACGCAGTATTTT. Amino acids: CASSYPGTDTQYF. The chain has TRBV6-5 and TRBJ2-3, with D tentatively TRBD2 (5 bases). The CDR3 is made up of 13 amino acids. Between the trimmed V and J ends, which lost 2 bases and 3 bases, there was a span of 6 bases. The germline CDR1 and CDR2 sequences are MNHEY and SVGAGI.